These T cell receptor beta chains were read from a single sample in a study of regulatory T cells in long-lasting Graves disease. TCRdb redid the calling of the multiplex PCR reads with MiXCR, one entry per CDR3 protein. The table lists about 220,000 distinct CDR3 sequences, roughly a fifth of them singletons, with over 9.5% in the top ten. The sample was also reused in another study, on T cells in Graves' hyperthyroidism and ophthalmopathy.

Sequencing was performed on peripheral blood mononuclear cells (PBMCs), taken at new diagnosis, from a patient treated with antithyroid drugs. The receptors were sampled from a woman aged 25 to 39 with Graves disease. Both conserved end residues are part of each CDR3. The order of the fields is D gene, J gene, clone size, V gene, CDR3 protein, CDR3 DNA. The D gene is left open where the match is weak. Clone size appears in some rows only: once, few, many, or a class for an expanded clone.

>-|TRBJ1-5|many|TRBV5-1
CASSLDGAGGQPQHF
TGCGCCAGCAGCTTGGATGGGGCGGGGGGGCAGCCCCAGCATTTT
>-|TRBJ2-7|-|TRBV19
CASSDQGSSYEQYF
TGTGCCAGTTCTGACCAGGGAAGCTCCTACGAGCAGTACTTC
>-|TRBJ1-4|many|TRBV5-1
CASSLAGSNNEKLFF
TGCGCCAGCAGCTTGGCGGGCAGCAATAATGAAAAACTGTTTTTT
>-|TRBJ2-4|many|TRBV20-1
CSATTQGEAKNIQYF
TGCAGTGCTACTACTCAAGGGGAGGCCAAAAACATTCAGTACTTC
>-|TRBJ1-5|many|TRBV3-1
CASSQGRSSNQPQHF
TGTGCCAGCAGCCAAGGACGGAGTAGCAATCAGCCCCAGCATTTT
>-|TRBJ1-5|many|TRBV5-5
CASSPLPGLGNQPQHF
TGTGCCAGCAGCCCACTCCCGGGGTTAGGCAATCAGCCCCAGCATTTT
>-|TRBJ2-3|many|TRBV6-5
CASSYDGRPADTQYF
TGTGCCAGCAGTTACGATGGCAGGCCTGCAGATACGCAGTATTTT
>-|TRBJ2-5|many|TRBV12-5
CASGLPRGGETQYF
TGTGCTAGTGGTTTGCCCCGGGGCGGAGAGACCCAGTACTTC
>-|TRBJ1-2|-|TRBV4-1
CASSQEGAGGYGYTF
TGCGCCAGCAGCCAAGAAGGCGCCGGGGGGTATGGCTACACCTTC
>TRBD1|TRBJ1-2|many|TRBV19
CASSIPALGTGNGYTF
TGTGCCAGTAGTATACCGGCGTTGGGGACAGGAAATGGCTACACCTTC
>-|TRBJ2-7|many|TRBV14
CASSQDDLWASYEQYF
TGTGCCAGCAGCCAAGATGATTTATGGGCCTCCTACGAGCAGTACTTC
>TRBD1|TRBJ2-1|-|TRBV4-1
CASSQAGGSSYNEQFF
TGCGCCAGCAGCCAGGCAGGGGGCAGTTCCTACAATGAGCAGTTCTTC
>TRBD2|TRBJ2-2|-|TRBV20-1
CSAPGLAGSTGELFF
TGCAGTGCCCCCGGACTAGCGGGGTCCACCGGGGAGCTGTTTTTT
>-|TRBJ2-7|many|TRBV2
CASTVPGSSYEQYF
TGTGCCAGCACCGTACCCGGGAGCTCCTACGAGCAGTACTTC
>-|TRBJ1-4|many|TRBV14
CASSQEGRPFNEKLFF
TGTGCCAGCAGCCAAGAAGGACGGCCGTTTAATGAAAAACTGTTTTTT
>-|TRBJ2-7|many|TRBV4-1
CASSQVRGKSYEQYF
TGCGCCAGCAGCCAAGTTCGGGGAAAATCCTACGAGCAGTACTTC
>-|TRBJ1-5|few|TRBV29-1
CSVEVPRDPKEPQHF
TGCAGCGTTGAAGTGCCCCGGGACCCTAAGGAGCCCCAGCATTTT
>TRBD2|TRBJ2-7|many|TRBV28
CASTERGGLSYEQYF
TGTGCCAGCACTGAGCGGGGGGGCCTATCCTACGAGCAGTACTTC
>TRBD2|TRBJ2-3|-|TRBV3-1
CASSSGTSISTDTQYF
TGTGCCAGCAGCTCCGGGACTAGCATTAGCACAGATACGCAGTATTTT
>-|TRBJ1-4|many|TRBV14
CASSQGGFRARVNEKLFF
TGTGCCAGCAGCCAAGGAGGGTTCCGGGCTCGCGTGAACGAAAAACTGTTTTTT
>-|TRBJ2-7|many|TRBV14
CASSQVYGGVYEQYF
TGTGCCAGCAGCCAAGTATATGGGGGAGTCTACGAGCAGTACTTC
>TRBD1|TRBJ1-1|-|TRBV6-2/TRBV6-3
CASTLDRVNTEAFF
TGTGCCAGCACCCTGGACAGGGTGAACACTGAAGCTTTCTTT